The clone carrying this TCR beta chain was picked up many times. The data belong to a study of breast tumors, draining lymph nodes, adjacent tissues. Samples came from axillary lymph nodes draining the breast cancer. Each CDR3 protein is one row after TCRdb ran MiXCR on the multiplex PCR reads. The sample holds roughly 120,000 distinct CDR3 sequences, 15% to 20% seen once. The origin of this receptor is a female donor with breast cancer. Some clones in this sample may be carry-over from other donors' samples. Input material: axillary lymph node tissue.

The CDR3 protein is CASSFFMGASYEQYF. In nucleotides, the CDR3 is TGTGCCAGCAGTTTTTTTATGGGGGCCTCCTACGAGCAGTACTTC. The chain couples TRBV6-5 to TRBJ2-7; a possible D gene is TRBD1 (6 bases). Between the trimmed V and J ends, which lost 4 bases and 0 bases, there was a span of 13 bases. Germline V CDR1 and CDR2: MNHEY, SVGAGI. CDR3 length: 15 amino acids.